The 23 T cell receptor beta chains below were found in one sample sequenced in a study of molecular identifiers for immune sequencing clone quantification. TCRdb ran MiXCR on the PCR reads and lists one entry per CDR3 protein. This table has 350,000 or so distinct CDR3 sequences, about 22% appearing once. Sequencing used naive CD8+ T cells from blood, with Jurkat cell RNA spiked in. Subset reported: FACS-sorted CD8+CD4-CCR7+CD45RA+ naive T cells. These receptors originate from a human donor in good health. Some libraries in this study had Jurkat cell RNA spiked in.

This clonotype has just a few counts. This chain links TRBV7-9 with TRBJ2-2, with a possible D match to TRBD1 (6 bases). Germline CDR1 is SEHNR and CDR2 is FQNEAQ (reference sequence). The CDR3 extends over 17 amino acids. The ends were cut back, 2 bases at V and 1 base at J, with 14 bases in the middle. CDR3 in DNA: TGTGCCAGCAGCTTACCACGGGGACATGGGAACACCGGGGAGCTGTTTTTT. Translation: CASSLPRGHGNTGELFF.

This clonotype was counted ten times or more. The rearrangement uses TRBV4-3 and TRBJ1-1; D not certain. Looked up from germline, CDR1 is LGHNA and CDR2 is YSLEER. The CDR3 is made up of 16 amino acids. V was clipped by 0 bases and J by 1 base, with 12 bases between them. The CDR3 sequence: CASSQERSGANTEAFF. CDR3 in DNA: TGCGCCAGCAGCCAAGAGAGGTCAGGCGCGAACACTGAAGCTTTCTTT.

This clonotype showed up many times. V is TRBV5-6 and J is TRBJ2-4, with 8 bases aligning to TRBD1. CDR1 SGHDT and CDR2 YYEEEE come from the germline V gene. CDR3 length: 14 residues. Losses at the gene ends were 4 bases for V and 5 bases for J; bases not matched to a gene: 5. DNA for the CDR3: TGTGCCAGCAGCGACGGACAGGGCCAAAACATTCAGTACTTC. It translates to CASSDGQGQNIQYF.

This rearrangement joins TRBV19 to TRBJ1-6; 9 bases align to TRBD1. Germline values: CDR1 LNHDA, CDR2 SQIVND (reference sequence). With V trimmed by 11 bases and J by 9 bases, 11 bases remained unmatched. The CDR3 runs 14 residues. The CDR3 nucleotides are TGTGCCGGTACCAGGACAGGGGACGTTTCACCCCTCCACTTT. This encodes CAGTRTGDVSPLHF.

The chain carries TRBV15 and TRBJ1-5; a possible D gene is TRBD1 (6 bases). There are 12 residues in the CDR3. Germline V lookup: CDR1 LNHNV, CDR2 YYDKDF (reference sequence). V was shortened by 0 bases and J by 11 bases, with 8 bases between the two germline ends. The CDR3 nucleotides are TGTGCCACCAGCAGAGATGAGGGGGCCCAGCATTTT. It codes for CATSRDEGAQHF.

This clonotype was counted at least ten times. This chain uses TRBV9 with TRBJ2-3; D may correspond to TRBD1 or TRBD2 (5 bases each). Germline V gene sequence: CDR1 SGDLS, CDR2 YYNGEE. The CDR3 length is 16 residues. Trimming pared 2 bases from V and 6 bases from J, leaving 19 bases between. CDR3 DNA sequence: TGTGCCAGCAGCGTTTTGACAGATCCCAGAGGGGATACGCAGTATTTT. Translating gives CASSVLTDPRGDTQYF.

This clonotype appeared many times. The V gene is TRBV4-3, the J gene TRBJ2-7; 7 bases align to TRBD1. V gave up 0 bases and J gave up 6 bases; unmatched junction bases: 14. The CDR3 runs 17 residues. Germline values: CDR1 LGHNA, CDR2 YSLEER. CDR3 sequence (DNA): TGCGCCAGCAGCCAAGAGATCGGGACAGTGGATGCTAGCGAGCAGTACTTC. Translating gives CASSQEIGTVDASEQYF.

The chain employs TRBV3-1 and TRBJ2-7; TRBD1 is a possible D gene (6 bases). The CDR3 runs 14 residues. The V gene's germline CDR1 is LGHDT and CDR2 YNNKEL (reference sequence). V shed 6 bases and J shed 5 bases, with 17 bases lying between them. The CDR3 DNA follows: TGTGCCAGCAGTTTATTTCCAGGGGACCACGAGCAGTACTTC. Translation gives CASSLFPGDHEQYF.

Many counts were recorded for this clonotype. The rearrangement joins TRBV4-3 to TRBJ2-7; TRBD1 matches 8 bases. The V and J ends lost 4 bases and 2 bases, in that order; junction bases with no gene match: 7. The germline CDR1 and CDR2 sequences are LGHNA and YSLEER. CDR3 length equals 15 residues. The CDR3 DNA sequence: TGCGCCAGCAGCCTAGAAGGACAGGGCGCCTACGAGCAGTACTTC. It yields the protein CASSLEGQGAYEQYF.

The CDR3 here is CASSQARDVNYGYTF. DNA of the CDR3: TGTGCCAGCAGCCAAGCCAGGGATGTTAACTATGGCTACACCTTC. The chain uses TRBV3-1 and TRBJ1-2, with a tentative D call TRBD1 (5 bases). Trimming took 1 base from V and 1 from J, leaving 10 bases between them. CDR3 size: 15 residues. The germline V gene has CDR1 LGHDT and CDR2 YNNKEL (reference sequence).

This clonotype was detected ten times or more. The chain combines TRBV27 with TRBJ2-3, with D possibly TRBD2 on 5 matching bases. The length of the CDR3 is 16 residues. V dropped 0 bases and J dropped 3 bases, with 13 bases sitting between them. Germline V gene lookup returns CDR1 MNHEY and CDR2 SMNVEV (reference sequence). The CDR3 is CASSLSLLIATDTQYF. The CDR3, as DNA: TGTGCCAGCAGTTTATCCCTCTTAATAGCGACAGATACGCAGTATTTT.

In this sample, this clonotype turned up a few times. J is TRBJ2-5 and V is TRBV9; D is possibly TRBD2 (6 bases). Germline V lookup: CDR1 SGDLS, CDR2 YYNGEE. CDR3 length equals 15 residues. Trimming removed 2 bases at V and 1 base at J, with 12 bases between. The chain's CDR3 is CASSVSYGSQETQYF. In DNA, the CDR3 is TGTGCCAGCAGCGTGTCCTACGGGAGCCAAGAGACCCAGTACTTC.

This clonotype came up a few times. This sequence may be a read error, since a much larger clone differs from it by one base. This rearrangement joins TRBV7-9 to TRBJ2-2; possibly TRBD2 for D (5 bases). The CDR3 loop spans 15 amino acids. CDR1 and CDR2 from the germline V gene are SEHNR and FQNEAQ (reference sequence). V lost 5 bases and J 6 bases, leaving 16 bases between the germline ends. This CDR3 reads CASSPVVGDPGELFF. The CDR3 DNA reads TGTGCCAGCAGCCCTGTTGTCGGGGATCCCGGGGAGCTGTTTTTT. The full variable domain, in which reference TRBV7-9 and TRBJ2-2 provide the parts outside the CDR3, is DTGVSQNPRHKITKRGQNVTFRCDPISEHNRLYWYRQTLGQGPEFLTYFQNEAQLEKSRLLSDRFSAERPKGSFSTLEIQRTEQGDSAMYLCASSPVVGDPGELFFGEGSRLTVL.

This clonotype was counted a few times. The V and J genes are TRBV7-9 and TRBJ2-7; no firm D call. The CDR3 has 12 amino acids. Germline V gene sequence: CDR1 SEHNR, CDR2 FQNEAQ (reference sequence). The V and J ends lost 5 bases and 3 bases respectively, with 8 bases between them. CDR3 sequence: CASSQNYYEQYF. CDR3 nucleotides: TGTGCCAGCAGCCAGAACTACTACGAGCAGTACTTC.

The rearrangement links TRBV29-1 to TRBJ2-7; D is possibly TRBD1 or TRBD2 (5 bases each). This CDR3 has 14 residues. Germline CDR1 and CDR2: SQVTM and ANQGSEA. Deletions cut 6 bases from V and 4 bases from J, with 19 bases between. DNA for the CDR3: TGCAGCGTAGAGGACCCGAGAGAGGGGTACGAGCAGTACTTC. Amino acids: CSVEDPREGYEQYF.

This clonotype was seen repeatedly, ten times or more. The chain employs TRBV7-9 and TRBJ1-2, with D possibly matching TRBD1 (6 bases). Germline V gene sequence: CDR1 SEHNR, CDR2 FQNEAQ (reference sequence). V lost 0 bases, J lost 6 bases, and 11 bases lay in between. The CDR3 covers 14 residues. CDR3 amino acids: CASSLAEAGDGYTF. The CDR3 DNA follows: TGTGCCAGCAGCTTAGCAGAGGCAGGGGATGGCTACACCTTC.

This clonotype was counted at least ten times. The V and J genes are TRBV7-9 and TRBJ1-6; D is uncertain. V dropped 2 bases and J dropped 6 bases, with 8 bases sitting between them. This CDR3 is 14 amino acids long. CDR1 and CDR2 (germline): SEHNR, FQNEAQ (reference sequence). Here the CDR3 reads CASSLQEINSPLHF. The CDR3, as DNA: TGTGCCAGCAGCTTACAGGAGATTAATTCACCCCTCCACTTT. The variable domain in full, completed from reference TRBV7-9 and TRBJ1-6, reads DTGVSQNPRHKITKRGQNVTFRCDPISEHNRLYWYRQTLGQGPEFLTYFQNEAQLEKSRLLSDRFSAERPKGSFSTLEIQRTEQGDSAMYLCASSLQEINSPLHFGNGTRLTVT.

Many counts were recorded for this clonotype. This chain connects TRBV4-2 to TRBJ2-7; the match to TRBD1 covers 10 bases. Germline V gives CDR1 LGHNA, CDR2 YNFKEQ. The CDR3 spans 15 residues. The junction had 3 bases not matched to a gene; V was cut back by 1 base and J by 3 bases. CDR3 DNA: TGTGCCAGCAGCCAAGGATGGGACAGGGGCTACGAGCAGTACTTC. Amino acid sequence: CASSQGWDRGYEQYF.

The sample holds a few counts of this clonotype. CDR3 in amino acids: CSARDWDSGRINTGELFF. Here the CDR3 DNA reads TGCAGTGCTAGAGATTGGGATAGCGGGAGGATTAACACCGGGGAGCTGTTTTTT. The genes are TRBV20-1 and TRBJ2-2, with 10 bases lining up with TRBD2. The CDR3 contains 18 residues. V lost 0 bases, J lost 2 bases, and 9 bases stayed unmatched. CDR1 is DFQATT and CDR2 is SNEGSKA in the germline V gene (reference sequence).

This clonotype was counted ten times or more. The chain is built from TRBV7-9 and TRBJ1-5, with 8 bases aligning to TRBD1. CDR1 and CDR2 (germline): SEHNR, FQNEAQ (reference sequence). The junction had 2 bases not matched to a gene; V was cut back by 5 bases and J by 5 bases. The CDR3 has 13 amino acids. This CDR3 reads CASSPTGDQPQHF. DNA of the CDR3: TGTGCCAGCAGCCCGACAGGGGATCAGCCCCAGCATTTT.

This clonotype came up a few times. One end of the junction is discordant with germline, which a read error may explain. CDR3 sequence reads: CASSYQLNRRDYGYTF. The CDR3 coding sequence is TGTGCCAGTAGTTACCAACTAAACAGGAGGGACTATGGCTACACCTTC. The V call is TRBV6-5, the J call TRBJ1-2; perhaps TRBD1 as D (5 bases). The germline gives CDR1 MNHEY, CDR2 SVGAGI. CDR3 size: 16 residues.

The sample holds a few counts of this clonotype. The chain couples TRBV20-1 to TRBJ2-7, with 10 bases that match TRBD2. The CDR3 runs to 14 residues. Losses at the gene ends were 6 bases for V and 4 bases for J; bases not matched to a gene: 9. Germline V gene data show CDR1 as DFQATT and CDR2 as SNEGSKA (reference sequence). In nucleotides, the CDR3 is TGCAGTGCCAAGGGGCCTAGCGGGAGTTACGAGCAGTACTTC. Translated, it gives CSAKGPSGSYEQYF.

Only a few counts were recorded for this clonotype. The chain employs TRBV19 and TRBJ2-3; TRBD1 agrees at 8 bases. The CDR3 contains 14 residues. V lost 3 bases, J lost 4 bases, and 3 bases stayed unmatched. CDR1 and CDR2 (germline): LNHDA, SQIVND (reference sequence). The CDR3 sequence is CASSMTGVPDTQYF. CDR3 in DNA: TGTGCCAGTAGTATGACAGGGGTGCCAGATACGCAGTATTTT.